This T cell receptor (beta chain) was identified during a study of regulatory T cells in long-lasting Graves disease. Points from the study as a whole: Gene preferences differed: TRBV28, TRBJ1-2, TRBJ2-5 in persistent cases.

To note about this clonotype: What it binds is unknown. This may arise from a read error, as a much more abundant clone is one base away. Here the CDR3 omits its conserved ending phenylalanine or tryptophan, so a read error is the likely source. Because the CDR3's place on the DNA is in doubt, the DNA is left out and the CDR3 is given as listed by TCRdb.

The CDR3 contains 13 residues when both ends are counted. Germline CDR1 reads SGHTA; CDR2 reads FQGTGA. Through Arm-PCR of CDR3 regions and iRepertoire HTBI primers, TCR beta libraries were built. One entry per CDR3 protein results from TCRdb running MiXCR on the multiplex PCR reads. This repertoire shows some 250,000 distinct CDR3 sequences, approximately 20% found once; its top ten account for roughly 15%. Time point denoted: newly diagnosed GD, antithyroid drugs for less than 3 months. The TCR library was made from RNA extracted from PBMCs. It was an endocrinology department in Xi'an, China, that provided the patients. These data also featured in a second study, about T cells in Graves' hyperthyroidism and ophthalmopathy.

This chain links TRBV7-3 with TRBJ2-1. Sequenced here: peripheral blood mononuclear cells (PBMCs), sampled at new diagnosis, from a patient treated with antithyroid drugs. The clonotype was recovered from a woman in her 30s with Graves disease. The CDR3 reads CASSSYFGNEQFS.